This T cell receptor (beta chain) stems from a study of T-cell memory formation after mild COVID-19. Background on the study: TCR clusters mostly belonged to single donors. Study results and caveats: CM and EM subsets held most contracting CD4+ clones; EMRA held CD8+ ones.

In TCRdb, the 5' RACE reads were re-called with MiXCR into one record per CDR3 protein. The sample includes under 650,000 distinct CDR3 sequences, 15% to 20% seen only once; the top ten take about 12%. CDR1 is LNHDA and CDR2 is SQIVND in the germline V gene (reference sequence). The CDR3 spans 11 residues. V was clipped by 3 bases and J by 6 bases, with 5 bases between them. Note on this clonotype: The antigen is unknown.

The chain recombines TRBV19 with TRBJ1-1; D uncertain. The clonotype was recovered from an adult woman who had mild COVID-19 (a few samples of this study predate the infection). Cell type and time point are not known. The sample consisted of PBMCs or a T cell subset sorted from them (not recorded which). DNA of the CDR3: TGTGCCAGTAGTATGTGGGCTGAAGCTTTCTTT. This codes for CASSMWAEAFF.